This T cell receptor beta chain derives from a study of shared clonotypes between healthy human individuals. The V gene's germline CDR1 is SGHDN and CDR2 FVKESK. The CDR3 spans 13 residues. Between the trimmed V and J ends, which lost 1 base and 7 bases, there was a span of 11 bases. In the original analysis: Because ImmunoSEQ provided only junction sequences with no quality scores, the filtering differed. Profiled with immunoSEQ multiplex PCR; TCRdb holds only in-frame clones, not every one. That table supplies the V and J calls and clone size; D and trimming were determined from the DNA. Of 1,400,000 or so clones in the sample, 97% to 99% are singletons; the top ten hold about 0.34%.

Material: naive CD4+ T cells sorted from blood. Subset: CD45RA+ positively selected. The TCR comes from a man aged 25-45 years in good health. The V and J genes are TRBV14 and TRBJ2-7; the D is unclear. This chain's CDR3 is CASSQGGPQEQYF. Written as DNA, the CDR3 is TGTGCCAGCAGCCAAGGAGGACCGCAGGAGCAGTACTTC.